The rows below give T cell receptor beta chains drawn from one sample of a study of T cell responses to AZD1222 COVID-19 vaccine. TCRdb keeps only in-frame clones here, not all; method: immunoSEQ multiplex PCR. Here the sample spans 60,000 to 75,000 clones, about 90% being singletons. Sequencing used peripheral blood, obtained on day 0 of AZD1222 vaccination. Source of these receptors: an adult in good health. CDR3s include the opening cysteine and the closing phenylalanine or tryptophan. The D gene is left open where the match is weak. Not all rows give a size; the values are once, few, many and, for expanded clones, a class.

.,TRBJ2-5,.,TRBV21-1,TGTGCCACCCCGCGCACCCCAGAGACCCAGTACTTC,CATPRTPETQYF
.,TRBJ1-4,.,TRBV7-9,TGTGCCAGCAGCTCCAGGGCAACTAATGAAAAACTGTTTTTT,CASSSRATNEKLFF
TRBD1,TRBJ1-1,.,TRBV10-2,TGCGCCAGCAGTGAGAGGGCAGGGGGAAAGAACACTGAAGCTTTCTTT,CASSERAGGKNTEAFF
TRBD1,TRBJ1-2,.,TRBV4-1,TGCGCCAGCAGCCAAGGGACAGGCCATGGCTACACCTTC,CASSQGTGHGYTF
.,TRBJ1-2,.,TRBV27,TGTGCCAGCAGTTTAGGCTACACCTTC,CASSLGYTF
TRBD1,TRBJ2-2,.,TRBV6-5,TGTGCCAGCAGGGGACAGGGAGACACCGGGGAGCTGTTTTTT,CASRGQGDTGELFF
.,TRBJ2-7,.,TRBV19,TGTGCCAGTAGTGTCCAACCCACAGGGAACGAGCAGTACTTC,CASSVQPTGNEQYF
.,TRBJ2-4,.,TRBV16,TGTGCCAGCAGCCAATCGCCCGCAGGGGCAAAAAACATTCAGTACTTC,CASSQSPAGAKNIQYF
.,TRBJ1-5,.,TRBV6-5,TGTGCCAGCACGGTAGGGCTGACAGGGCCCCAGCATTTT,CASTVGLTGPQHF
.,TRBJ1-2,.,TRBV10-3,TGTGCCATCAGTGATAAAGAGGGTGGAAACTATGGCTACACCTTC,CAISDKEGGNYGYTF
.,TRBJ1-2,.,TRBV27,TGTGCCAGCAGCTTCACAGGGTGGGGGCACTATGGCTACACCTTC,CASSFTGWGHYGYTF
.,TRBJ2-4,.,TRBV7-3,TGTGCCAGCAGCTTAGAATTGGGGGCCAAAAACATTCAGTACTTC,CASSLELGAKNIQYF
.,TRBJ2-1,few,TRBV2,TGTGCCAGCAGTTCGGACGGCAATGAGCAGTTCTTC,CASSSDGNEQFF
.,TRBJ1-4,once,TRBV5-4,TGTGCCAGCAGCCCGAATACAGGGCTGGGAAGGAAACTGTTTTTT,CASSPNTGLGRKLFF
.,TRBJ2-5,.,TRBV10-1,TGCGCCAGCAGTGAGAACAGAAGACAAGAGACCCAGTACTTC,CASSENRRQETQYF
TRBD1,TRBJ1-1,.,TRBV3-1/TRBV3-2,TGTGCCAGCAGCCAACGGGACAGGGGCTTTACTGAAGCTTTCTTT,CASSQRDRGFTEAFF
.,TRBJ1-5,.,TRBV5-1,TGCGCCAGCGGAGAAAATCAGCCCCAGCATTTT,CASGENQPQHF
.,TRBJ1-3,once,TRBV6-5,TGTGCCAGCACCGAGAGGATGCATGGAAACACCATATATTTT,CASTERMHGNTIYF
.,TRBJ1-1,.,TRBV10-3,TGTGCCATCAGTGACCCGCGAGGGGGTACTGAAGCTTTCTTT,CAISDPRGGTEAFF
.,TRBJ2-1,few,TRBV7-2,TGTGCCAGCAGCCCCCTGATGGGCTCCTACAATGAGCAGTTCTTC,CASSPLMGSYNEQFF
.,TRBJ2-2,.,TRBV7-9,TGTGCCAGCAGCCCCCAGGGAACCGGGGAGCTGTTTTTT,CASSPQGTGELFF
.,TRBJ1-3,.,TRBV3-1/TRBV3-2,TGTGCCAGCAGCCAAGATGGACGGCAACCGGCCCGAAACACCATATATTTT,CASSQDGRQPARNTIYF
.,TRBJ2-1,.,TRBV6-5,TGTGCCAGCAGTATACAGAATACCCCCTACAATGAGCAGTTCTTC,CASSIQNTPYNEQFF
TRBD1,TRBJ2-6,.,TRBV19,TGTGCCAGTAGTACCCGGACAGGACCTGGGGCCAACGTCCTGACTTTC,CASSTRTGPGANVLTF
.,TRBJ2-1,.,TRBV18,TGTGCCAGCTCTATCGGGACTGTCGACTACAATGAGCAGTTCTTC,CASSIGTVDYNEQFF
TRBD1,TRBJ1-1,.,TRBV6-2/TRBV6-3,TGTGCCAGCAGTTACGCCGACAGGGGGCGGCTGAACACTGAAGCTTTCTTT,CASSYADRGRLNTEAFF
.,TRBJ1-2,.,TRBV25-1,TGTGCCAGCAGTGAGGGTCAGGACTACACCTTC,CASSEGQDYTF
.,TRBJ1-1,.,TRBV5-1,TGCGCCAGCAGCTTGATGATGAACACTGAAGCTTTCTTT,CASSLMMNTEAFF
TRBD1,TRBJ2-5,.,TRBV19,TGTGCCAGTAGTCTTGGACAGGGGGCCGAGACCCAGTACTTC,CASSLGQGAETQYF
TRBD2,TRBJ2-1,.,TRBV29-1,TGCAGCGTTTTTTGGCCGGGACTAGCGGGTTTTACCTACAATGAGCAGTTCTTC,CSVFWPGLAGFTYNEQFF
.,TRBJ2-2,.,TRBV5-6,TGTGCCAGCAGCTTGGGCGACAGGAACACCGGGGAGCTGTTTTTT,CASSLGDRNTGELFF
TRBD1,TRBJ2-3,.,TRBV5-1,TGCGCCAGCAGCTTAGACAGGGCTGGAGATACGCAGTATTTT,CASSLDRAGDTQYF
.,TRBJ2-6,.,TRBV6-5,TGTGCCAGCAGTTACAGCAATTCTGGGGCCAACGTCCTGACTTTC,CASSYSNSGANVLTF
TRBD1,TRBJ1-2,.,TRBV7-8,TGTGCCAGCAGCTTACAAGGGACAGCCTTCTATGGCTACACCTTC,CASSLQGTAFYGYTF
.,TRBJ1-1,.,TRBV2,TGTGCCAGCAGTGATGGGGGGGGAGGCACTGAAGCTTTCTTT,CASSDGGGGTEAFF
.,TRBJ1-1,.,TRBV6-5,TGTGCCAGCAGTTACTCGGCGGGGAGAACAACTGAAGCTTTCTTT,CASSYSAGRTTEAFF
.,TRBJ2-1,.,TRBV12-3/TRBV12-4,TGTGCCAGCAGTTTAGGGTTGCAGGCCGGAGGGTTCTTC,CASSLGLQAGGFF
.,TRBJ1-5,.,TRBV18,TGTGCCAGCTCACCTATCGATCAGCCCCAGCATTTT,CASSPIDQPQHF
.,TRBJ2-3,.,TRBV5-1,TGCGCCAGCAGCTTGGGGGACACTAGCACAGATACGCAGTATTTT,CASSLGDTSTDTQYF
TRBD1,TRBJ1-1,once,TRBV19,TGTGCCAGTAGTATCGATACAGGGGCTTGGGGCACTGAAGCTTTCTTT,CASSIDTGAWGTEAFF
.,TRBJ2-2,.,TRBV20-1,TGCAGTGCTAGTAAGGGGTCTTACACCGGGGAGCTGTTTTTT,CSASKGSYTGELFF
TRBD2,TRBJ2-1,.,TRBV5-1,TGCGCCAGCAGCTCTCTTCTAGCGGGGGGATACAATGAGCAGTTCTTC,CASSSLLAGGYNEQFF
.,TRBJ2-7,.,TRBV3-1/TRBV3-2,TGTGCCAGCAGCCAACCCGGGGGAAAGGACGAGCAGTACTTC,CASSQPGGKDEQYF
.,TRBJ1-6,.,TRBV3-1/TRBV3-2,TGTGCCAGCAGCCAAGATTCGGGGGATGGAGGGCCCCTCCACTTT,CASSQDSGDGGPLHF
TRBD1,TRBJ1-2,.,TRBV5-1,TGCGCCAGCAGCTTGCTTACAGGGGGGGACTATGGCTACACCTTC,CASSLLTGGDYGYTF
.,TRBJ1-3,.,TRBV3-1/TRBV3-2,TGTGCCAGCAGCCAAGACTATGGAAACACCATATATTTT,CASSQDYGNTIYF
.,TRBJ2-5,.,TRBV5-1,TGCGCCAGCAGCTTGGGTATTACCGGATTGTGGGAGACCCAGTACTTC,CASSLGITGLWETQYF
TRBD1,TRBJ2-3,.,TRBV5-4,TGTGCCAGCAGCTTCGGACAGGGGGCGGTAGATACGCAGTATTTT,CASSFGQGAVDTQYF
TRBD2,TRBJ2-7,.,TRBV10-3,TGTGCCATCGGGACTAGCGGGGGCAAATACGAGCAGTACTTC,CAIGTSGGKYEQYF
.,TRBJ1-2,.,TRBV29-1,TGCAGCGTTGGGCAGAAGGCACATGGCTACACCTTC,CSVGQKAHGYTF
.,TRBJ2-2,.,TRBV9,TGTGCCAGCAGTCCTCTCAGGGTTACCGGGGAGCTGTTTTTT,CASSPLRVTGELFF
TRBD2,TRBJ2-3,.,TRBV7-3,TGTGCCAGCAGCTTAAGGCGGGGGGGCCCCGATACGCAGTATTTT,CASSLRRGGPDTQYF
.,TRBJ1-2,.,TRBV2,TGTGCCAGCAGTGAAGCGCTTCTAAGAATAATGGGCTACACCTTC,CASSEALLRIMGYTF
TRBD1,TRBJ2-7,.,TRBV10-3,TGTGCCATCAGTGACCCTTCCGGGACAGGGAAGACCTACGAGCAGTACTTC,CAISDPSGTGKTYEQYF
.,TRBJ1-3,.,TRBV12-3/TRBV12-4,TGTGCCAGCATGACAGAAGGAAACACCATATATTTT,CASMTEGNTIYF
.,TRBJ2-7,.,TRBV7-9,TGTGCCAGCAGCACCTCGCGGGACGAGCAGTACTTC,CASSTSRDEQYF
.,TRBJ2-2,.,TRBV11-2,TGTGCCAGCCTGAGGGGAGTATTCGGCGGGGAGCTGTTTTTT,CASLRGVFGGELFF
.,TRBJ1-5,.,TRBV6-5,TGTGCCAGCAGTCACAGGGTTGATCAGCCCCAGCATTTT,CASSHRVDQPQHF
.,TRBJ2-1,.,TRBV5-1,TGCGCCAGCAGCTTCTACGCCCTCCAGGGAATGAAAGACAATGAGCAGTTCTTC,CASSFYALQGMKDNEQFF
TRBD1,TRBJ1-4,.,TRBV18,TGTGCCAGCTCATCTACAGGGGCTAATGAAAAACTGTTTTTT,CASSSTGANEKLFF